The entry below gives a single TCR beta chain sequence along with its context. There is no known antigen for this receptor. Per-base qualities were not stored, and no clone one base away is much larger. TCRbeta CDR3 regions were amplified from genomic DNA by means of the immunoSEQ Assay, a bias-controlled multiplex PCR. The authors' pipeline ran thus. Within the assay, amplification of reference gene primers was used to estimate how many nucleated cells each sample contained. To quantify the absolute abundance of each unique TCRbeta CDR3 rearrangement, sequence reads were collapsed and filtered. For each sample, productive Simpson clonality was calculated by taking the square root of Simpson's diversity index across productive rearrangements. TCRdb re-hosts the immuneACCESS table, in-frame sequences only. Its copies lack some clones; in the studies checked, an unresolved V gene accounts for under half of them, and the cause for the rest is not known. From that table come the V and J calls and clone size; the DNA was used to work out D and trimming. This sample has 300,000 or so clones in its table, and roughly 91% of those were observed once. The ten largest clones add up to 1% of the sample.

This record comes from a study of blood T cell repertoires in COVID-19 (dated by TCRdb to the early 2020s). General notes on the study: The collaborator samples originated in the United States, Italy and Spain and spanned the acute and convalescent phases of COVID-19. The material from the prospective study consisted of cDNA or gDNA derived from T cells, B-cell-depleted T cells, or PBMCs. The samples were drawn from two sources: the first 160 participants of the ongoing ImmuneRACE study, and fewer than 1,500 subjects contributed by 6 global collaborators. Where available, HLA class I and class II types were obtained from metadata supplied by the sample provider rather than from assay-based typing. The dataset comprised deeply sampled blood TCRbeta repertoires from subjects exposed to, actively infected with, or recovered from COVID-19. Sample metadata almost always included a de-identified subject ID, COVID-19 status, age in years and sex. The repertoires were released in a freely available public database intended as a resource for research on the immune response to SARS-CoV-2. The study at large found these results: Clinical and demographic metadata were provided uncurated, with the amount varying by source and participant.

Each collaborating institution followed its own protocols to collect whole blood in K2EDTA tubes. For TCRbeta analysis, collaborators shipped samples as frozen whole blood, isolated PBMCs, or DNA extracted from either of those sample types. V drops 3 bases and J drops 0 bases, leaving 20 bases in between. The CDR3 runs 18 residues from the cysteine to the phenylalanine. Just the 54-base CDR3 DNA is kept, in frame starting at base 1. The germline V gene encodes CDR1 LGHNA and CDR2 YSLEER. The sequencing input was peripheral blood. The receptor was derived from a man aged 50 or older with active or convalescent COVID-19. Here the chain combines TRBV4-3 and TRBJ1-1; no D gene is confidently identified. The CDR3 protein sequence reads: CASSHSPGALIMNTEAFF. The DNA sequence is as follows: TGCGCCAGCAGCCATTCTCCTGGAGCCTTAATAATGAACACTGAAGCTTTCTTT.